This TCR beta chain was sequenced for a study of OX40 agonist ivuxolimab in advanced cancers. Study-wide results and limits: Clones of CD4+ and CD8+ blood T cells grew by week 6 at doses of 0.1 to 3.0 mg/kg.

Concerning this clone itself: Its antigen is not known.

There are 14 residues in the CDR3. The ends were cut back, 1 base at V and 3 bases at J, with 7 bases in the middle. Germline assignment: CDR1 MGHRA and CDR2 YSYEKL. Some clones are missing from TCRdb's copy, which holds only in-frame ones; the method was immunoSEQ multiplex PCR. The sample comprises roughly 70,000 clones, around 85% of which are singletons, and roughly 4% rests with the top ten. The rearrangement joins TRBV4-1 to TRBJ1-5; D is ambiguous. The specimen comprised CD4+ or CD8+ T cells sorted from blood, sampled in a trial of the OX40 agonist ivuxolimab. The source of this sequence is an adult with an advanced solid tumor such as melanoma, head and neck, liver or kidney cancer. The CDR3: CASSQVSANQPQHF. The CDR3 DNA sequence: TGCGCCAGCAGCCAAGTTTCAGCCAATCAGCCCCAGCATTTT.